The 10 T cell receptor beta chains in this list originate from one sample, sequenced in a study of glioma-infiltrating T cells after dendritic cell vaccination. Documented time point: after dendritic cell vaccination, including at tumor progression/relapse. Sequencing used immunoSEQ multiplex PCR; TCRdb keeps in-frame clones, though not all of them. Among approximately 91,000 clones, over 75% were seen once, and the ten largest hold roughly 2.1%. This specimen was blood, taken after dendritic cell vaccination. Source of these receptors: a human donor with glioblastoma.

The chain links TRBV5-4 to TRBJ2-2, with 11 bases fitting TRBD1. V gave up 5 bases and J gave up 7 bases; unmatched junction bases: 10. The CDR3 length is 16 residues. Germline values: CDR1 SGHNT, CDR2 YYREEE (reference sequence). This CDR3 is CASRREGQGAIGELFF. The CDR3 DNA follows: TGTGCCAGCAGGAGGGAAGGACAGGGGGCGATCGGGGAGCTGTTTTTT. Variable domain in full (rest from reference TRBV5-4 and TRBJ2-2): ETGVTQSPTHLIKTRGQQVTLRCSSQSGHNTVSWYQQALGQGPQFIFQYYREEENGRGNFPPRFSGLQFPNYSSELNVNALELDDSALYLCASRREGQGAIGELFFGEGSRLTVL.

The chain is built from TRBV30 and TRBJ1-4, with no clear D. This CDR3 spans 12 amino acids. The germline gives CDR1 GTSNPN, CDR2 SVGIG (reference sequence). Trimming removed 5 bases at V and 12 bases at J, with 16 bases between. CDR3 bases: TGTGCCTGGGGGAGCGGACCGCTCGAACTGTTTTTT. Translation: CAWGSGPLELFF.

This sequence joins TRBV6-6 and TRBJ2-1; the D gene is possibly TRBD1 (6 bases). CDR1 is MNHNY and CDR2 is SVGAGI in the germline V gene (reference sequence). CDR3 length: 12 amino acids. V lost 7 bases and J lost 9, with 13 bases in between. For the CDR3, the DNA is TGTGCCAGCACTCCCGGGACACTTGAGCAGTTCTTC. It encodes CASTPGTLEQFF.

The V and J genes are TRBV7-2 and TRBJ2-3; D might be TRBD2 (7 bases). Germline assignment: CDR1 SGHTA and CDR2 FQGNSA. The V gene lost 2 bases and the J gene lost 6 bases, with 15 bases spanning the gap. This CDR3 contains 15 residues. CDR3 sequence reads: CASSLSGGARDTQYF. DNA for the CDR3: TGTGCCAGCAGCTTAAGTGGGGGGGCCAGGGATACGCAGTATTTT.

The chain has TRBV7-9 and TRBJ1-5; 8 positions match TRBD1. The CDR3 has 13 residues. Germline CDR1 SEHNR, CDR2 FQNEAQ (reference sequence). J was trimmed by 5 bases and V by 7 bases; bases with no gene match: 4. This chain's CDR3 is CASTQGADQPQHF. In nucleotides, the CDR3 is TGTGCCAGCACCCAGGGGGCGGATCAGCCCCAGCATTTT. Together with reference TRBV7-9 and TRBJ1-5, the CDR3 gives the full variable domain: DTGVSQNPRHKITKRGQNVTFRCDPISEHNRLYWYRQTLGQGPEFLTYFQNEAQLEKSRLLSDRFSAERPKGSFSTLEIQRTEQGDSAMYLCASTQGADQPQHFGDGTRLSIL.

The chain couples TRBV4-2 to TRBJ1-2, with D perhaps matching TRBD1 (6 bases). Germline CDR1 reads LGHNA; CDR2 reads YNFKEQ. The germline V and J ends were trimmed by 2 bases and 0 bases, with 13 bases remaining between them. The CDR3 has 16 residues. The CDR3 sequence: CASSQQYRESNYGYTF. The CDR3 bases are TGTGCCAGCAGCCAACAATACAGGGAATCTAACTATGGCTACACCTTC.

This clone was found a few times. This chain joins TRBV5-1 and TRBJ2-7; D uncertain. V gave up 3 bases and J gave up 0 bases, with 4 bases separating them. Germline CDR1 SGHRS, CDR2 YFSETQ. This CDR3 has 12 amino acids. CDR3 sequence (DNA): TGCGCCAGCAGCTCGAGCTCCTACGAGCAGTACTTC. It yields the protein CASSSSSYEQYF.

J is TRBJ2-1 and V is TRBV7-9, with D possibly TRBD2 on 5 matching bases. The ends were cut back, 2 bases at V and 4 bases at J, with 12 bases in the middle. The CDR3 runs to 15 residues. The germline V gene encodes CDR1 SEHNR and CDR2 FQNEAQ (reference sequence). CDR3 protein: CASSLFGEPYNEQFF. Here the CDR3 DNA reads TGTGCCAGCAGCTTATTCGGGGAGCCTTACAATGAGCAGTTCTTC. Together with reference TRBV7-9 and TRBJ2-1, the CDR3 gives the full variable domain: DTGVSQNPRHKITKRGQNVTFRCDPISEHNRLYWYRQTLGQGPEFLTYFQNEAQLEKSRLLSDRFSAERPKGSFSTLEIQRTEQGDSAMYLCASSLFGEPYNEQFFGPGTRLTVL.

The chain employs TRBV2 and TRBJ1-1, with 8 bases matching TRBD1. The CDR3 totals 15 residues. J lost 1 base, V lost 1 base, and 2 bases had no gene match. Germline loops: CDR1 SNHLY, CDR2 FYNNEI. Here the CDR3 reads CASSEDRGANTEAFF. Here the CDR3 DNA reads TGTGCCAGCAGTGAAGACAGGGGGGCGAACACTGAAGCTTTCTTT.

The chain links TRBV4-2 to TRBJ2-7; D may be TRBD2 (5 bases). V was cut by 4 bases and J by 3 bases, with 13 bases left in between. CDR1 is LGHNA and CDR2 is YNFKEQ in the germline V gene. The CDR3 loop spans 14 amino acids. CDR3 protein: CASSRERQSYEQYF. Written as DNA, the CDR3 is TGTGCCAGCAGCCGCGAGCGGCAGAGCTACGAGCAGTACTTC.